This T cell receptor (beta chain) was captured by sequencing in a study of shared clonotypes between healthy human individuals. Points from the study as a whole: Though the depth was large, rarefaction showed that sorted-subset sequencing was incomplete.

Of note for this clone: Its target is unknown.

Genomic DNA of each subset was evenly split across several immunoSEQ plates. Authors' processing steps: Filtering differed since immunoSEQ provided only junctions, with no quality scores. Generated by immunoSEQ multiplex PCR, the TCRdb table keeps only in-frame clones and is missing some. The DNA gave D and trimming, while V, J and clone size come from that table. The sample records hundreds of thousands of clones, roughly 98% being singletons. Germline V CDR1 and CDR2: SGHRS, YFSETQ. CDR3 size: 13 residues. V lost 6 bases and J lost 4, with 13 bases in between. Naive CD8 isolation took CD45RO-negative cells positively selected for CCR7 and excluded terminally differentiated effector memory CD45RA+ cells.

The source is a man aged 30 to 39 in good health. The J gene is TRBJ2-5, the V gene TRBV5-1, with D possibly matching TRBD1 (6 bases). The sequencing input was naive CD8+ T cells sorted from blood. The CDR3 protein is CASTETGLETQYF. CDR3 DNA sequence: TGCGCCAGCACTGAAACAGGGCTAGAGACCCAGTACTTC.